The 20 T cell receptor beta chains listed next were all sequenced from one sample in a study of cytomegalovirus exposure and HLA in healthy donors. Primers: 60 Vbeta forward and 13 Jbeta reverse. TCRdb keeps only in-frame clones here, not all; method: immunoSEQ multiplex PCR. The profile shows fewer than 200,000 clones, around three quarters of them singletons. The sequencing sample was made of PBMCs. The receptors originated from a middle-aged woman in good health and CMV-seronegative.

The V and J genes are TRBV10-3 and TRBJ2-7; tentative D call: TRBD2 (7 bases). The length of the CDR3 is 13 residues. CDR1 is ENHRY, CDR2 SYGVKD, per germline. Trimming shortened V by 7 bases and J by 6 bases, and 16 bases separated the two germline ends. CDR3 sequence reads: CAITEGGGTEQYF. The DNA for the CDR3 is TGTGCCATCACCGAGGGGGGGGGCACCGAGCAGTACTTC.

The V gene is TRBV11-3, the J gene TRBJ1-1; TRBD1 matches 9 bases. CDR1 and CDR2 (germline): SGHNT, YENEEA. The CDR3 runs 14 residues. V was clipped by 3 bases and J by 9 bases; unmatched bases: 8. Here the CDR3 reads CASSFFRQGGQAFF. CDR3 nucleotides: TGTGCCAGCAGCTTTTTTCGACAGGGGGGACAAGCTTTCTTT.

This clone was counted once. V gene TRBV11-2 combines with J gene TRBJ2-5; maybe TRBD2 (5 bases). V was trimmed by 6 bases and J by 5 bases, leaving 16 bases between them. The CDR3 has 14 amino acids. CDR1 SGHAT and CDR2 FQNNGV come from the germline V gene. The CDR3 DNA sequence: TGTGCCAGCAGATTGAGGGCCATCGTGGAGACCCAGTACTTC. This sequence encodes CASRLRAIVETQYF.

The V call is TRBV7-2, the J call TRBJ1-2; possibly TRBD1 for D (5 bases). The V end was cut by 0 bases, the J end by 3 bases, with 11 bases between. Germline V gives CDR1 SGHTA, CDR2 FQGNSA. The CDR3 spans 15 residues. The CDR3 DNA is TGTGCCAGCAGCTTAGCGACAGACAGTTACTATGGCTACACCTTC. Translated: CASSLATDSYYGYTF.

V and J are TRBV4-3 and TRBJ2-2, with D possibly matching TRBD2 (5 bases). Deletions cut 4 bases from V and 7 bases from J, with 10 bases between. CDR3 length: 13 amino acids. Per the germline V gene, CDR1 is LGHNA and CDR2 is YSLEER. The CDR3 here is CASSPSSDGELFF. The CDR3 DNA reads TGCGCCAGCAGCCCTAGCTCGGACGGGGAGCTGTTTTTT.

The rearrangement uses TRBV14 and TRBJ2-7; TRBD2 agrees at 8 bases. Looked up from germline, CDR1 is SGHDN and CDR2 is FVKESK. CDR3 size: 15 residues. The V gene end was trimmed by 0 bases and the J gene end by 6 bases; junction bases not matched to a gene: 7. Here the CDR3 DNA reads TGTGCCAGCAGCCAAGATCCGGGAGGGCCTGGCGAGCAGTACTTC. It codes for CASSQDPGGPGEQYF.

V is TRBV9 and J is TRBJ1-2; 9 bases map to TRBD1. CDR1 SGDLS and CDR2 YYNGEE come from the germline V gene. The CDR3 is made up of 19 amino acids. The V segment lost 2 bases and the J segment 3 bases; nucleotides outside the gene matches: 17. The CDR3 spells CASSVSSSPTGGRDYGYTF. The DNA for the CDR3 is TGTGCCAGCAGCGTCTCCTCCTCCCCTACAGGGGGCAGGGACTATGGCTACACCTTC.

The chain recombines TRBV6-1 with TRBJ2-5; TRBD1 is a possible D gene (6 bases). Germline V gene data show CDR1 as MNHNS and CDR2 as SASEGT. This CDR3 has 12 residues. V lost 10 bases and J 6 bases, leaving 15 bases between the germline ends. CDR3 amino acids: CATGGGGQTQYF. CDR3 nucleotides: TGTGCCACCGGTGGGGGCGGTCAGACCCAGTACTTC.

The gene calls are TRBV4-1 and TRBJ2-3; 10 positions match TRBD1. Germline CDR1 MGHRA, CDR2 YSYEKL. The CDR3 runs to 18 residues. V gave up 1 base and J gave up 2 bases; unmatched junction bases: 9. CDR3 DNA sequence: TGCGCCAGCAGCCAAGTCGGGACAGGGGTCCTCCACACAGATACGCAGTATTTT. This codes for CASSQVGTGVLHTDTQYF.

The gene calls are TRBV7-8 and TRBJ1-5, with 7 positions matching TRBD1. The V and J ends lost 5 bases and 7 bases, in that order; junction bases with no gene match: 11. CDR3 size: 15 residues. Germline values: CDR1 SGHVS, CDR2 FQNEAQ. CDR3 in amino acids: CASSQHWDSLQPQHF. CDR3 sequence (DNA): TGTGCCAGCAGCCAGCACTGGGACAGTCTACAGCCCCAGCATTTT.

The rearrangement uses TRBV7-2 and TRBJ2-1, with D perhaps matching TRBD1 (6 bases). Trimming left V 2 bases short and J 7 bases short, with 6 bases between. Germline-derived CDR1 and CDR2 are SGHTA and FQGNSA. CDR3 length: 12 residues. The CDR3 DNA reads TGTGCCAGCAGCTTACAGGGGAATGAGCAGTTCTTC. Encoded protein: CASSLQGNEQFF.

V and J are TRBV28 and TRBJ1-1, with D hard to call. The CDR3 spans 12 residues. V lost 5 bases and J lost 9, with 13 bases in between. The germline V gene has CDR1 MDHEN and CDR2 SYDVKM. The CDR3 loop is CASSQGGNQAFF. As DNA, the CDR3 is TGTGCCAGCAGTCAAGGCGGGAACCAAGCTTTCTTT.

This chain links TRBV7-9 with TRBJ1-2; 9 nucleotides match TRBD1. Per the germline V gene, CDR1 is SEHNR and CDR2 is FQNEAQ (reference sequence). The CDR3 is 15 residues long. V lost 6 bases to trimming and J lost 2 bases; unmatched junction nucleotides: 7. The chain's CDR3 is CASSSDRGDNYGYTF. CDR3 DNA: TGTGCCAGCAGTTCCGACAGGGGGGACAACTATGGCTACACCTTC.

This clone was counted only a few times. Within the sample, other DNA sequences also encode this same CDR3. This CDR3 is CASRELRMARNEKLFF. Here the CDR3 DNA reads TGTGCCAGCAGAGAATTACGTATGGCGAGGAATGAAAAACTGTTTTTT. This chain links TRBV6-1 with TRBJ1-4; D unresolved. CDR3 length: 16 amino acids. Germline lookup yields CDR1 MNHNS and CDR2 SASEGT. Trimming removed 6 bases at V and 5 bases at J, with 19 bases between.

This clone was observed once. The genes are TRBV5-6 and TRBJ1-4, with D unresolved. V was pared by 0 bases and J by 4 bases, with 7 bases between. Germline V gene data show CDR1 as SGHDT and CDR2 as YYEEEE. The CDR3 totals 14 residues. The CDR3, as DNA: TGTGCCAGCAGCTTGGGAGGGAATAATGAAAAACTGTTTTTT. Amino acid sequence: CASSLGGNNEKLFF.

The chain joins TRBV30 to TRBJ1-1, with a tentative D call TRBD1 (6 bases). Germline assignment: CDR1 GTSNPN and CDR2 SVGIG (reference sequence). The CDR3 spans 12 residues. V shed 5 bases and J shed 7 bases, with 14 bases lying between them. The CDR3 DNA reads TGTGCCTGGGCCGGACAGTGGTATGAAGCTTTCTTT. This sequence encodes CAWAGQWYEAFF.

The CDR3: CASSETFAGPYEQYF. The CDR3 nucleotides read TGTGCCAGCAGTGAAACGTTTGCGGGGCCCTACGAGCAGTACTTC. The chain couples TRBV6-1 to TRBJ2-7; tentatively, D is TRBD2 (6 bases). Trimming left V 2 bases short and J 2 bases short, with 13 bases between. The CDR3 extends over 15 amino acids. Germline V gene lookup returns CDR1 MNHNS and CDR2 SASEGT.

The J gene is TRBJ2-2, the V gene TRBV5-1; TRBD1 is a possible D gene (5 bases). The CDR3 has 15 amino acids. The V end was cut by 2 bases, the J end by 4 bases, with 12 bases between. Germline assignment: CDR1 SGHRS and CDR2 YFSETQ. The CDR3 protein is CASSLDGRVTGELFF. In DNA form, the CDR3 reads TGCGCCAGCAGCTTAGACGGCAGGGTCACCGGGGAGCTGTTTTTT. The entire variable domain, with the rest obtained from reference TRBV5-1 and TRBJ2-2, is as follows: KAGVTQTPRYLIKTRGQQVTLSCSPISGHRSVSWYQQTPGQGLQFLFEYFSETQRNKGNFPGRFSGRQFSNSRSEMNVSTLELGDSALYLCASSLDGRVTGELFFGEGSRLTVL.

The chain has TRBV19 and TRBJ1-1; 7 bases match TRBD1. The V gene's germline CDR1 is LNHDA and CDR2 SQIVND (reference sequence). J gave up 0 bases and V 10 bases, and 14 bases lay outside the gene matches. This CDR3 comprises 16 residues. The CDR3 here is CATQEAGGPLNTEAFF. CDR3 in DNA: TGTGCCACCCAAGAGGCAGGGGGGCCTTTGAACACTGAAGCTTTCTTT.

The V call is TRBV2, the J call TRBJ2-7; no firm D call. The CDR3 totals 12 residues. Germline V lookup: CDR1 SNHLY, CDR2 FYNNEI. The V gene lost 7 bases and the J gene lost 3 bases, with 10 bases spanning the gap. CDR3 residues: CASKAAFYEQYF. CDR3 sequence (DNA): TGTGCCAGCAAGGCAGCGTTCTACGAGCAGTACTTC.